This T cell receptor (beta chain) is from a study of T cells in Graves' hyperthyroidism and ophthalmopathy. General study points: In the blood, most expanded thyroid clonotypes above 0.001 appeared as well.

Amplified TCR beta CDR3 regions came from RNA transcripts. The primer set for the first-round RT-PCR of the TCR CDR3 was HTBI. TCRdb used MiXCR to reprocess the multiplex PCR reads, holding one entry per CDR3 protein. The data contain almost 600,000 distinct CDR3 sequences, roughly 50% of them singletons. CDR3 size: 13 residues. J was trimmed by 0 bases and V by 6 bases; bases with no gene match: 4. Germline-derived CDR1 and CDR2 are DFQATT and SNEGSKA (reference sequence). Comment on this clonotype: Its specificity is unknown.

Sequenced input: peripheral blood or thyroid tissue (not recorded which). The gene calls are TRBV20-1 and TRBJ1-2, with 7 bases lining up with TRBD1. This sequence originates from a young woman with Graves' hyperthyroidism. The chain's CDR3 is CSASTGANYGYTF. CDR3 DNA sequence: TGCAGTGCCAGCACAGGGGCTAACTATGGCTACACCTTC.